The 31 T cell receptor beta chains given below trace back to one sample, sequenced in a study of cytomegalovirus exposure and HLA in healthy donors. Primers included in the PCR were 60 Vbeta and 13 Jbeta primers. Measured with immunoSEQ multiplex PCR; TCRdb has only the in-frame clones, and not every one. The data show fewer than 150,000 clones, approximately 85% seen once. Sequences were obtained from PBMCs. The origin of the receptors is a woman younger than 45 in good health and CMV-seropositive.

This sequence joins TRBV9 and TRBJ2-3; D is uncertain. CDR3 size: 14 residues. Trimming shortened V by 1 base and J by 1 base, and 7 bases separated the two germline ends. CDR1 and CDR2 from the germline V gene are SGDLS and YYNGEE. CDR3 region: CASSVHGGTDTQYF. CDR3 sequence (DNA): TGTGCCAGCAGCGTACACGGAGGCACAGATACGCAGTATTTT. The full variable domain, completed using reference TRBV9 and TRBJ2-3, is DSGVTQTPKHLITATGQRVTLRCSPRSGDLSVYWYQQSLDQGLQFLIQYYNGEERAKGNILERFSAQQFPDLHSELNLSSLELGDSALYFCASSVHGGTDTQYFGPGTRLTVL.

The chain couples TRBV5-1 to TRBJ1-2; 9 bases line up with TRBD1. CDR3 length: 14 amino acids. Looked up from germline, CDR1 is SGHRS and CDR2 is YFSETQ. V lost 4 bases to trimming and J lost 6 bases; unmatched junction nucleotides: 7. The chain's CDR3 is CASSPEGTGNGYTF. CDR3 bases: TGCGCCAGCAGCCCCGAGGGGACAGGGAATGGCTACACCTTC.

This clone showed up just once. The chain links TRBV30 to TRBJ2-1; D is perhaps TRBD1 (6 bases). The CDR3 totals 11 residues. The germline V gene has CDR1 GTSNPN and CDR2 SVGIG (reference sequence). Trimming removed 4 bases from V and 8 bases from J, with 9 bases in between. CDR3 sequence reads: CAWTGAYEQFF. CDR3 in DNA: TGTGCCTGGACAGGGGCGTATGAGCAGTTCTTC.

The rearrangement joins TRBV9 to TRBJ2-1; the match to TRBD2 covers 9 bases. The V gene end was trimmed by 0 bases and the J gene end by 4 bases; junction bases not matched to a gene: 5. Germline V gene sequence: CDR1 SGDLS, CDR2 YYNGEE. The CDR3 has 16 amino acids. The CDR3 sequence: CASSVGGLAEYNEQFF. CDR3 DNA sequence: TGTGCCAGCAGCGTAGGGGGACTAGCAGAGTACAATGAGCAGTTCTTC.

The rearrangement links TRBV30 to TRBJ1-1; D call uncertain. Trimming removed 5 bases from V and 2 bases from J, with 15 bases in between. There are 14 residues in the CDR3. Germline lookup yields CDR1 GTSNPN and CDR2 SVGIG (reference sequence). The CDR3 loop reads CAWYLWGGNTEAFF. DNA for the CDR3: TGTGCCTGGTACCTCTGGGGAGGAAACACTGAAGCTTTCTTT.

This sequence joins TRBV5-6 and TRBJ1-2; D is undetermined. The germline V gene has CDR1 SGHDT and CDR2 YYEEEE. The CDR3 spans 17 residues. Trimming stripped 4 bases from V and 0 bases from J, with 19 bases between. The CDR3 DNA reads TGTGCCAGCAGCCTGGAGGAGGCGCCGAGCTCTAACTATGGCTACACCTTC. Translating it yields CASSLEEAPSSNYGYTF.

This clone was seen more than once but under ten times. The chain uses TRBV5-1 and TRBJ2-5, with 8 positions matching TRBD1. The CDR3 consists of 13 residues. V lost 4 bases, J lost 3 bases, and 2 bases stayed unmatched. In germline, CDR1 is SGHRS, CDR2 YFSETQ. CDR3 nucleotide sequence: TGCGCCAGCAGCAGGACAGGGAAAGAGACCCAGTACTTC. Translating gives CASSRTGKETQYF.

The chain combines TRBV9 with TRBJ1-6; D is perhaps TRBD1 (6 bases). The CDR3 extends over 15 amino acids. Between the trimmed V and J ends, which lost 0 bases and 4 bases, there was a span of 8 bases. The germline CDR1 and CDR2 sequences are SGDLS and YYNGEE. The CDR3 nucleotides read TGTGCCAGCAGCGTAGGGCAGGGGTATAATTCACCCCTCCACTTT. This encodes CASSVGQGYNSPLHF.

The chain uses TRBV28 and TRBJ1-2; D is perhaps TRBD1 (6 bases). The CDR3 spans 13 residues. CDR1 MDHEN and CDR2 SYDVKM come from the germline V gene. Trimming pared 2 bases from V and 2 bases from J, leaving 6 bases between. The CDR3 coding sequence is TGTGCCAGCAGTTTAACAGGGAACTATGGCTACACCTTC. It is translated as CASSLTGNYGYTF.

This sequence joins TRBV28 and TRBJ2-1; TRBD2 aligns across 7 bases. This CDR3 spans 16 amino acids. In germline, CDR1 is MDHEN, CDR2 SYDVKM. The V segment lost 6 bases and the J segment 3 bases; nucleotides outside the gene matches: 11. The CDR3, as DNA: TGTGCCAGCAGCCCACCCCCGGGGGGAGGCTACAATGAGCAGTTCTTC. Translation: CASSPPPGGGYNEQFF. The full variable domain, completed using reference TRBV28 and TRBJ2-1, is DVKVTQSSRYLVKRTGEKVFLECVQDMDHENMFWYRQDPGLGLRLIYFSYDVKMKEKGDIPEGYSVSREKKERFSLILESASTNQTSMYLCASSPPPGGGYNEQFFGPGTRLTVL.

The DNA of the CDR3 is TGTGCCATCAGCCAAAGGACAGCTATACAAGAGACCCAGTACTTC. It encodes CAISQRTAIQETQYF. The rearrangement uses TRBV10-3 and TRBJ2-5; maybe TRBD1 (6 bases). The CDR3 extends over 15 amino acids. In germline, CDR1 is ENHRY, CDR2 SYGVKD. Trimming took 6 bases from V and 2 from J, leaving 16 bases between them.

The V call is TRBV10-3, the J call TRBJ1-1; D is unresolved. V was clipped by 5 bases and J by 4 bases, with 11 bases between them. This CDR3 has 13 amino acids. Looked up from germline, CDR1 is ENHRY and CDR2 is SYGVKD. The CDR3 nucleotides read TGTGCCATCAGTTCTAACCCGAGCACTGAAGCTTTCTTT. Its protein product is CAISSNPSTEAFF.

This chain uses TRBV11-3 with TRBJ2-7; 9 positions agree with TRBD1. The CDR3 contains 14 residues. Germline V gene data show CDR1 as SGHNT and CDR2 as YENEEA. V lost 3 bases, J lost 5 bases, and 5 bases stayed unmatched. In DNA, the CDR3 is TGTGCCAGCAGCTTCCGGGACAGGGCAAACGAGCAGTACTTC. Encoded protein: CASSFRDRANEQYF.

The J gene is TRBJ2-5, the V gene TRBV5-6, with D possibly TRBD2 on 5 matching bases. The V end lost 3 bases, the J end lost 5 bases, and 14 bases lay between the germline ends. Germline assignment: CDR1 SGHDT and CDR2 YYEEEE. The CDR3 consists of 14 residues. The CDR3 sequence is CASSSWGATETQYF. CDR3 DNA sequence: TGTGCCAGCAGCTCTTGGGGAGCCACGGAGACCCAGTACTTC.

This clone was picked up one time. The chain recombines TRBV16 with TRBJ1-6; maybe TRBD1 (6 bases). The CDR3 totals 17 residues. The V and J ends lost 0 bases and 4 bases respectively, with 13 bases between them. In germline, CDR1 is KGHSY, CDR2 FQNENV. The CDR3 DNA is TGTGCCAGCAGCCAATCGGGTGCAGGGGAGTATAATTCACCCCTCCACTTT. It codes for CASSQSGAGEYNSPLHF.

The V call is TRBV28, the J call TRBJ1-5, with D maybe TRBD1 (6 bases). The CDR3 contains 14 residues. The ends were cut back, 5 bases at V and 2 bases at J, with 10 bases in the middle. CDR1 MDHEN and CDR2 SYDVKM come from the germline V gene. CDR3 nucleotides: TGTGCCAGCAGTCCTTACAGGGGCAATCAGCCCCAGCATTTT. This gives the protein CASSPYRGNQPQHF.

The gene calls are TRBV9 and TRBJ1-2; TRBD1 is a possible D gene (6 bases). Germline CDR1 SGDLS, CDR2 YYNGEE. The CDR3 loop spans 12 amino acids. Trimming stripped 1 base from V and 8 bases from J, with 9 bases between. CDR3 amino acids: CASSVLQGGYTF. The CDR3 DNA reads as TGTGCCAGCAGCGTATTACAGGGCGGCTACACCTTC.

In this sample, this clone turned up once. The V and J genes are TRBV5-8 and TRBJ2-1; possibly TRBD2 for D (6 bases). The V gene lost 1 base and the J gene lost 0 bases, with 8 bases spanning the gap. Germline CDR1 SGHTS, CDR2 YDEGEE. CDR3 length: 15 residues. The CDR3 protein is CASSLRRDSYNEQFF. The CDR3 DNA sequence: TGTGCCAGCAGCTTGAGGCGGGACTCCTACAATGAGCAGTTCTTC.

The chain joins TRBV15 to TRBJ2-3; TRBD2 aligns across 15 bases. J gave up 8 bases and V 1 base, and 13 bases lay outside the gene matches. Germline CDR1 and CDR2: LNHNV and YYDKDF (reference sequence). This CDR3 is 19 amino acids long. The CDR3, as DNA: TGTGCCACCAGCAGAGGGGGACTAGCGGGAGGCGAGGAAGGGGGTACGCAGTATTTT. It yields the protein CATSRGGLAGGEEGGTQYF.

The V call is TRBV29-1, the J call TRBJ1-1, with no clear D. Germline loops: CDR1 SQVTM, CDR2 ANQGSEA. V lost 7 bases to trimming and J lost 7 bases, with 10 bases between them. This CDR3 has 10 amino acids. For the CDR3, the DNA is TGCAGCGGGACCGAGGGTGAAGCTTTCTTT. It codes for CSGTEGEAFF. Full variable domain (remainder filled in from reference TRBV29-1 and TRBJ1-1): SAVISQKPSRDICQRGTSLTIQCQVDSQVTMMFWYRQQPGQSLTLIATANQGSEATYESGFVIDKFPISRPNLTFSTLTVSNMSPEDSSIYLCSGTEGEAFFGQGTRLTVV.

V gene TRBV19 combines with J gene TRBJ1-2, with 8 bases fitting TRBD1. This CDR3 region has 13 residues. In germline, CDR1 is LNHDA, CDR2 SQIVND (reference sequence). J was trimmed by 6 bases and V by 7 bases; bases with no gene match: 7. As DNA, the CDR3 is TGTGCCAGTATTCAAACAGGGGGGAATGGCTACACCTTC. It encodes CASIQTGGNGYTF.

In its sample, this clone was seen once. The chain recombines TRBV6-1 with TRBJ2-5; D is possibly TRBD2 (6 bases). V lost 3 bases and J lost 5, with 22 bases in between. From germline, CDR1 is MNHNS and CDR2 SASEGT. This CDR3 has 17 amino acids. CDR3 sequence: CASSDAIPTSRRETQYF. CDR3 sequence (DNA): TGTGCCAGCAGTGACGCAATTCCTACTAGCCGTCGGGAGACCCAGTACTTC.

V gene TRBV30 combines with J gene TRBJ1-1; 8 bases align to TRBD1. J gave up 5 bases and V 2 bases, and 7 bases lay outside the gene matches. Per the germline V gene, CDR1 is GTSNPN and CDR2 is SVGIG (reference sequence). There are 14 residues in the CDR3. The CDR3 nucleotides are TGTGCCTGGAGTTCCCACAGGGGGACGACTGAAGCTTTCTTT. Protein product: CAWSSHRGTTEAFF.

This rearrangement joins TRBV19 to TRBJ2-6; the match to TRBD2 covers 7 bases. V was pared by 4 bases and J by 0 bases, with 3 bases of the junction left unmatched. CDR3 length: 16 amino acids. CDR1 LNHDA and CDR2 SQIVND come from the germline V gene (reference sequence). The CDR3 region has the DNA TGTGCCAGTAGTAGGGAGGGGTACTCTGGGGCCAACGTCCTGACTTTC. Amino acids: CASSREGYSGANVLTF.

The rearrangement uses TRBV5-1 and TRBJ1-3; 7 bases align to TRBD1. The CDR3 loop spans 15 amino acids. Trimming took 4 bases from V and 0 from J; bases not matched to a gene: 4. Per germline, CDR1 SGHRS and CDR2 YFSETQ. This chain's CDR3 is CASSLGQFSGNTIYF. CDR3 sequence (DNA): TGCGCCAGCAGCCTGGGACAGTTCTCTGGAAACACCATATATTTT.

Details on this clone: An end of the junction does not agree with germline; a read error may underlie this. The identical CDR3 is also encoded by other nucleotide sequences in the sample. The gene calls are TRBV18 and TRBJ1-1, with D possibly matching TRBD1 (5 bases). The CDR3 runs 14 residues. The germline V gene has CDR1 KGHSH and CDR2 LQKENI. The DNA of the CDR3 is TGTGCCAGCTCACCGCTAGGAAGGGGCACTGAAGCCTTCTTT. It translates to CASSPLGRGTEAFF.

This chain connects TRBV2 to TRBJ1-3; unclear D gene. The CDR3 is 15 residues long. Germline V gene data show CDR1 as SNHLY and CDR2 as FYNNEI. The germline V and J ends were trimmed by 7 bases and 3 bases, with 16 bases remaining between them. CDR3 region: CASKKEVSDGNTIYF. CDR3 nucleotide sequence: TGTGCCAGCAAGAAGGAGGTCTCGGATGGAAACACCATATATTTT. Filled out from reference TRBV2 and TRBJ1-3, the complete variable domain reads EPEVTQTPSHQVTQMGQEVILRCVPISNHLYFYWYRQILGQKVEFLVSFYNNEISEKSEIFDDQFSVERPDGSNFTLKIRSTKLEDSAMYFCASKKEVSDGNTIYFGEGSWLTVV.

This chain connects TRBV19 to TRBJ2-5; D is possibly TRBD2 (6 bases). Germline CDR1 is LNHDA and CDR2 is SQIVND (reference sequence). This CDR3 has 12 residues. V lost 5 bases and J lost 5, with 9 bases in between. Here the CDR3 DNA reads TGTGCCAGTAGTCGCGGGGAGGAGACCCAGTACTTC. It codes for CASSRGEETQYF.

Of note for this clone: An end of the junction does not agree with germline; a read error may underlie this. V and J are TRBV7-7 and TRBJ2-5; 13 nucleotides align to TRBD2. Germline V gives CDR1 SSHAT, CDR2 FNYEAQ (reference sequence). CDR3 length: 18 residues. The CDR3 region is CASSLARTSGSRQETQYF. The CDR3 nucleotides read TGTGCTAGCAGCTTAGCGAGGACTAGCGGGAGTAGGCAAGAGACCCAGTACTTC.

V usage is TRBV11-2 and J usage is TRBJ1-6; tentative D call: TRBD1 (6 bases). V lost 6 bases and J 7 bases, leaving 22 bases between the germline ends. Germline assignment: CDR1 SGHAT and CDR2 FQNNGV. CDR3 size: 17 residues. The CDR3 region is CASSSYLPGGRNSPLHF. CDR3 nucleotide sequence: TGTGCCAGCAGTTCCTATCTTCCGGGGGGCCGGAATTCACCCCTCCACTTT.

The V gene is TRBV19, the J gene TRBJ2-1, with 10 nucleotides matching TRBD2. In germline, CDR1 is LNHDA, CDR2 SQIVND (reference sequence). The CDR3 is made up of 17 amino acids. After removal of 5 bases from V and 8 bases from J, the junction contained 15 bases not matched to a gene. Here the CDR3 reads CASSLKVWLAGEYEQFF. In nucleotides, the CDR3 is TGTGCCAGTAGTTTAAAGGTCTGGCTAGCGGGAGAGTATGAGCAGTTCTTC. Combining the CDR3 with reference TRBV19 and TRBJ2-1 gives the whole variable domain DGGITQSPKYLFRKEGQNVTLSCEQNLNHDAMYWYRQDPGQGLRLIYYSQIVNDFQKGDIAEGYSVSREKKESFPLTVTSAQKNPTAFYLCASSLKVWLAGEYEQFFGPGTRLTVL.